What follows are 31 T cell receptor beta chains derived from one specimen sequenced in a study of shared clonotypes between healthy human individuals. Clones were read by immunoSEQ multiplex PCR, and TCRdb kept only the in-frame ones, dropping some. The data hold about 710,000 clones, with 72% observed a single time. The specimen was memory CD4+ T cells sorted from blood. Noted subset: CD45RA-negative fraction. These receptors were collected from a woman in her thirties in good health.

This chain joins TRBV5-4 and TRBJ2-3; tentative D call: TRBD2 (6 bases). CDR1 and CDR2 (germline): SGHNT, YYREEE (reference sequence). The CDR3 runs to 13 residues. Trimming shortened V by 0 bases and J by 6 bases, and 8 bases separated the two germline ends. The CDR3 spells CASSLGGDDTQYF. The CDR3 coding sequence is TGTGCCAGCAGCTTGGGGGGGGATGATACGCAGTATTTT.

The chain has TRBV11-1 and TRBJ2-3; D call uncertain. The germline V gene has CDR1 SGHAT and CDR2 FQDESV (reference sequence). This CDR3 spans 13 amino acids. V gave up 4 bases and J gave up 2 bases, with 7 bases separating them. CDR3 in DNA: TGTGCCAGCAGCTCCCCTCTCACAGATACGCAGTATTTT. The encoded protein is CASSSPLTDTQYF.

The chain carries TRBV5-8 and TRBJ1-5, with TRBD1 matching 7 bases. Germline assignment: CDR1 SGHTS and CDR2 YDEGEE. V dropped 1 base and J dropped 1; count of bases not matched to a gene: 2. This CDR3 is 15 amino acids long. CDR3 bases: TGTGCCAGCAGCTTGCTGGACAGGAGCAATCAGCCCCAGCATTTT. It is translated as CASSLLDRSNQPQHF.

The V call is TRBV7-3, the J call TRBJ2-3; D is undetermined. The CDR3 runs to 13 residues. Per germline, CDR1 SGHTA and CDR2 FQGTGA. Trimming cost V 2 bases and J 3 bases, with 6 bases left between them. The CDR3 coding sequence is TGTGCCAGCAGCTTATCCCAAACAGATACGCAGTATTTT. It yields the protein CASSLSQTDTQYF. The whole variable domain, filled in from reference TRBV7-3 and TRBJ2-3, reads GAGVSQTPSNKVTEKGKYVELRCDPISGHTALYWYRQSLGQGPEFLIYFQGTGAADDSGLPNDRFFAVRPEGSVSTLKIQRTERGDSAVYLCASSLSQTDTQYFGPGTRLTVL.

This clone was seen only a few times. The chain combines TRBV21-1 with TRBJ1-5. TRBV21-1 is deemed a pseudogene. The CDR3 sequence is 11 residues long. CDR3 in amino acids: CASSANQPQHF. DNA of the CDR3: TGTGCCAGCAGCGCCAATCAGCCCCAGCATTTT.

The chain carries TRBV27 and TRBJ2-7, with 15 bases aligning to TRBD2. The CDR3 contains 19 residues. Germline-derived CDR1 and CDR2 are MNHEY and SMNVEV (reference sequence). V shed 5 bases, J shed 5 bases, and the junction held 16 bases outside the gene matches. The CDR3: CASSARQGTSGRPTHEQYF. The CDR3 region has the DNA TGTGCCAGCAGTGCCCGACAGGGGACTAGCGGGAGGCCCACCCACGAGCAGTACTTC.

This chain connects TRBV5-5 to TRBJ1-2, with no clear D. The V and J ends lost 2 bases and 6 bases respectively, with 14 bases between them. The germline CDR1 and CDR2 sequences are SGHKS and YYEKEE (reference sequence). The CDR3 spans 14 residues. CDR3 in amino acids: CASSFAGQRHGYTF. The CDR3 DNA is TGTGCCAGCAGCTTTGCGGGCCAGAGGCATGGCTACACCTTC.

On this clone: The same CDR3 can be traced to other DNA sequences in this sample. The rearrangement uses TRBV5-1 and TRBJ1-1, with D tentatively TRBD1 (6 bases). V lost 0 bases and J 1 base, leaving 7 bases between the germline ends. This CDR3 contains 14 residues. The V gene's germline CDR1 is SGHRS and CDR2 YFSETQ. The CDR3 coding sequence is TGCGCCAGCAGCTTGGCACAGGGGAACACTGAAGCTTTCTTT. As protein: CASSLAQGNTEAFF.

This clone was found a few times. This chain's CDR3 is CASSQDRGFGGGGEKLFF. The CDR3 DNA reads TGCGCCAGCAGCCAAGATCGAGGCTTCGGTGGGGGTGGGGAAAAACTGTTTTTT. The V gene is TRBV4-1, the J gene TRBJ1-4, with TRBD1 as a possible D gene (5 bases). V lost 0 bases and J 8 bases, leaving 22 bases between the germline ends. Germline V gene lookup returns CDR1 MGHRA and CDR2 YSYEKL. This CDR3 contains 18 residues.

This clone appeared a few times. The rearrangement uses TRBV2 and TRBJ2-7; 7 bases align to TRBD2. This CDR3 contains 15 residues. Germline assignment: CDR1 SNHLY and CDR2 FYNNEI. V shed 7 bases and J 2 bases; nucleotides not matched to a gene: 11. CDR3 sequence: CASMETSRITYEQYF. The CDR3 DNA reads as TGTGCCAGCATGGAGACTAGCAGAATAACCTACGAGCAGTACTTC.

The CDR3 DNA is TGTGCCTGGAGGGCCCCCTACGAGCAGTACTTC. Translated, it gives CAWRAPYEQYF. This chain links TRBV30 with TRBJ2-5; D unresolved. The tail of the sequence fits TRBJ2-7 better, so the J call may be wrong. CDR1 GTSNPN and CDR2 SVGIG come from the germline V gene (reference sequence). The CDR3 has 11 residues.

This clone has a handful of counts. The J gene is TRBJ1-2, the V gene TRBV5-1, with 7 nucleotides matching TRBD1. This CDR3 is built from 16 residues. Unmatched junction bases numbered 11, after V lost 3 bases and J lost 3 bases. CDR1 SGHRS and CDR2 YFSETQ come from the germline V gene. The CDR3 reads CASSSRTQGEHYGYTF. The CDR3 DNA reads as TGCGCCAGCAGCTCACGTACGCAGGGGGAACACTATGGCTACACCTTC.

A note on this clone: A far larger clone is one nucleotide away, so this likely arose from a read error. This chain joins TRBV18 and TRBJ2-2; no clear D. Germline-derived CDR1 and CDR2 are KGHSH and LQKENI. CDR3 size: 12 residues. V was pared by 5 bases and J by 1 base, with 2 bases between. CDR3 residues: CASSGNTGELFF. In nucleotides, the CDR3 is TGTGCCAGCTCAGGGAACACCGGGGAGCTGTTTTTT.

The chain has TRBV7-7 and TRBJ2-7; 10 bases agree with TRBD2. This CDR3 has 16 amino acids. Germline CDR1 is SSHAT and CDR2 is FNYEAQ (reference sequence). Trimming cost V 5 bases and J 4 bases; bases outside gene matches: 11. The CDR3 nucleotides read TGTGCCAGCAGCCCGGCCTCGGGACTAGCGTTTTACGAGCAGTACTTC. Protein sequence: CASSPASGLAFYEQYF.

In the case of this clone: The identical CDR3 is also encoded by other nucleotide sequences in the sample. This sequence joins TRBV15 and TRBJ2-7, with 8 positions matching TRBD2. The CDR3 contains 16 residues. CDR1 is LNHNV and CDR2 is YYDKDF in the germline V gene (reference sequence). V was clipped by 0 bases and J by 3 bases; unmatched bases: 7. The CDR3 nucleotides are TGTGCCACCAGCAGAGATTTAGCGGGAACTTTCTACGAGCAGTACTTC. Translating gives CATSRDLAGTFYEQYF.

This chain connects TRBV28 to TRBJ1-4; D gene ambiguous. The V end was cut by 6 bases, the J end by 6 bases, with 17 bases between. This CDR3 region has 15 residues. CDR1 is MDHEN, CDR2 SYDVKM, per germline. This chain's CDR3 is CASSMPPLEHEKLFF. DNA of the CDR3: TGTGCCAGCAGCATGCCCCCGCTCGAACATGAAAAACTGTTTTTT.

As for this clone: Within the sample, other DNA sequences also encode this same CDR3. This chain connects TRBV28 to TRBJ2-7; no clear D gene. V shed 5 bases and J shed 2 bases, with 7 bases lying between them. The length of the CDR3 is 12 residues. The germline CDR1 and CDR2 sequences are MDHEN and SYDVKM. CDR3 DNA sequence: TGTGCCAGCAGTCCGGTCGCCTACGAGCAGTACTTC. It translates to CASSPVAYEQYF.

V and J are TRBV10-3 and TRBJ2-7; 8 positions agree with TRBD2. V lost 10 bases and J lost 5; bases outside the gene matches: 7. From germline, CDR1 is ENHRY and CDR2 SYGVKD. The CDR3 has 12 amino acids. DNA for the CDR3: TGTGCCACGGCGGGGGGTGGAGACGAGCAGTACTTC. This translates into CATAGGGDEQYF.

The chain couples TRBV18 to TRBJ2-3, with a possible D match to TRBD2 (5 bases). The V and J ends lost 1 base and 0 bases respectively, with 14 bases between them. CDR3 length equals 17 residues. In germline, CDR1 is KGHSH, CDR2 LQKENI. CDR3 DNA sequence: TGTGCCAGCTCACCACGTTTCACGGGAAGTAGCACAGATACGCAGTATTTT. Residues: CASSPRFTGSSTDTQYF.

The CDR3 spells CASSKTSGSYEQYF. The CDR3 coding sequence is TGTGCCAGCAGCAAGACTAGCGGGAGCTACGAGCAGTACTTC. This rearrangement joins TRBV5-8 to TRBJ2-7; 12 bases align to TRBD2. This CDR3 is 14 amino acids long. Unmatched junction bases numbered 2, after V lost 4 bases and J lost 3 bases. Germline assignment: CDR1 SGHTS and CDR2 YDEGEE.

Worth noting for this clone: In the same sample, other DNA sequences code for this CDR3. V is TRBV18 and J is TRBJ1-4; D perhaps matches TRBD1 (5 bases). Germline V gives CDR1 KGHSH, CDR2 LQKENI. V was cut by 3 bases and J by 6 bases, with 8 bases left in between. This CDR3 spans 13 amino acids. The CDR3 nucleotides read TGTGCCAGCTCACCTGGGACCGATGAAAAACTGTTTTTT. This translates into CASSPGTDEKLFF.

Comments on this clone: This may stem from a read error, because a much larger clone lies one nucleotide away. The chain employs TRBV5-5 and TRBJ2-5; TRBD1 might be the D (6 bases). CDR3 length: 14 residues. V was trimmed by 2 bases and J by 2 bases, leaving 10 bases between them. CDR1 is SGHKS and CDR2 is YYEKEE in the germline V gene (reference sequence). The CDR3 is CASSLAQGQETQYF. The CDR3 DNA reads TGTGCCAGCAGCTTAGCCCAGGGGCAAGAGACCCAGTACTTC.

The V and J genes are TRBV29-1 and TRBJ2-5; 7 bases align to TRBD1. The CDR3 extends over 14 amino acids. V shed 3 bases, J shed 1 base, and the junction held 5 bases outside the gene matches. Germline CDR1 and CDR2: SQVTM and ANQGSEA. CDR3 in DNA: TGCAGCGTTGACTCCGGACAGGCCCAAGAGACCCAGTACTTC. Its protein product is CSVDSGQAQETQYF.

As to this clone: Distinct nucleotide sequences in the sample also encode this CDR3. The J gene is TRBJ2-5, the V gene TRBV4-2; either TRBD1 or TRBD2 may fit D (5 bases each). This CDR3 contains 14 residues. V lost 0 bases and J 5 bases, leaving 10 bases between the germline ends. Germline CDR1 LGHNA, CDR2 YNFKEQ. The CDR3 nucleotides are TGTGCCAGCAGCCAAGATACCAGGGAGGAGACCCAGTACTTC. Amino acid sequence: CASSQDTREETQYF.

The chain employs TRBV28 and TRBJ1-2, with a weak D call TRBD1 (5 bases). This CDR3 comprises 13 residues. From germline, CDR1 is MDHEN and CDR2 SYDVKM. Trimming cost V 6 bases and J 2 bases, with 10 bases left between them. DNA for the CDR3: TGTGCCAGCAGCCCTGGGGGAAACTATGGCTACACCTTC. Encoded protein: CASSPGGNYGYTF.

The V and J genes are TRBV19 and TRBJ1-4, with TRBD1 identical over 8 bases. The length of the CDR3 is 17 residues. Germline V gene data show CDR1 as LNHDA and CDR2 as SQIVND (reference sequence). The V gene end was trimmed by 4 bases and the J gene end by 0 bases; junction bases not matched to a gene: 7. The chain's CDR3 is CASSRDRGLATNEKLFF. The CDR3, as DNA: TGTGCCAGTAGTAGAGACAGGGGCCTTGCAACTAATGAAAAACTGTTTTTT.

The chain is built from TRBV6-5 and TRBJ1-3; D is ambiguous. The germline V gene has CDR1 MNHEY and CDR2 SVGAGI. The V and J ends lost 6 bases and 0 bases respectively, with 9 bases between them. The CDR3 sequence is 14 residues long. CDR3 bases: TGTGCCAGCAGACCCAGTAGCTCTGGAAACACCATATATTTT. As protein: CASRPSSSGNTIYF.

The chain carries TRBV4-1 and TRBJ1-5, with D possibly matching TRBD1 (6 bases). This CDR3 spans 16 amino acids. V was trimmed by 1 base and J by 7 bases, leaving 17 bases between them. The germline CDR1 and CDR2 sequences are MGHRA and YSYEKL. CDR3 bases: TGCGCCAGCAGCCAAGTAGGGGGGGTAAAAGGACAGCCCCAGCATTTT. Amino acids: CASSQVGGVKGQPQHF.

The CDR3 reads CASSGTAEKLFF. CDR3 bases: TGCGCCAGCAGCGGAACAGCGGAAAAACTGTTTTTT. The chain links TRBV5-1 to TRBJ1-4; D is ambiguous. This CDR3 is built from 12 residues. Germline CDR1 reads SGHRS; CDR2 reads YFSETQ. V lost 4 bases, J lost 8 bases, and 9 bases lay in between.

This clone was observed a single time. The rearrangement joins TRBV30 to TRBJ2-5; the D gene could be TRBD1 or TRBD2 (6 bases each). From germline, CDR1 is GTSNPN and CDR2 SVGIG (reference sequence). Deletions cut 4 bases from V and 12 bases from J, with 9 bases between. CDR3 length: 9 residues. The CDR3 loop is CAWTEGEYF. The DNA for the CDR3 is TGTGCCTGGACGGAGGGGGAGTACTTC.

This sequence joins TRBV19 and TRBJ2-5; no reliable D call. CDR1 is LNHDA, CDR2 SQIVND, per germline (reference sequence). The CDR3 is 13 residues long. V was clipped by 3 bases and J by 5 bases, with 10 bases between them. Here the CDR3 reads CASSISLSETQYF. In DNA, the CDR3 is TGTGCCAGTAGTATTTCCCTATCGGAGACCCAGTACTTC.